The sequence of this T cell receptor (beta chain) was determined in a study of cytomegalovirus exposure and HLA in healthy donors. A word on this clone: Antigen unknown.

Study-level findings and limits: Some highly shared sequence variants likely arose as a pipeline artifact. Within an earlier analysis, most TCR beta V segments proved productive either about 90% or about 30% of the time. Later analysis demonstrated an association between a missense DCLRE1C variant and TCR beta V- and J-gene trimming.

Researchers ran the PCR with 60 Vbeta and 13 Jbeta primers. Data came from immunoSEQ multiplex PCR; TCRdb stores just in-frame clones and leaves some out. Of about 170,000 clones detected, over 70% appear once; the ten largest clones hold approximately 1.5%. Input material: PBMCs. The sequence was obtained from a woman aged 25 to 45 in good health and CMV-seropositive.

The CDR3 region is CAWSASWVLDTQYF. The CDR3 DNA sequence: TGTGCCTGGAGTGCTAGCTGGGTGCTAGATACGCAGTATTTT. The chain has TRBV30 and TRBJ2-3; possible D gene TRBD2, 5 bases. The V gene's germline CDR1 is GTSNPN and CDR2 SVGIG (reference sequence). The CDR3 runs to 14 residues. V lost 1 base to trimming and J lost 5 bases, with 13 bases between them.